The 13 T cell receptor beta chains listed next were all sequenced from one sample in a study of CD8 T cells in Susac syndrome. Reverse transcription of about 0.45 to 1 ug RNA was carried out with random hexamers. MiXCR, run by TCRdb on the immunoSEQ multiplex PCR reads, gives a single entry per CDR3 protein. The sample consists of around 130,000 distinct CDR3 sequences, about 90% of them appearing once. Input material: CD8+ T cells from PBMCs. Receptors originate from a human donor with multiple sclerosis.

The gene calls are TRBV29-1 and TRBJ2-3; weak D call: TRBD2 (5 bases). Germline lookup yields CDR1 SQVTM and CDR2 ANQGSEA. Trimming took off 5 bases at V and 5 bases at J, with 17 bases between the two ends. This CDR3 is built from 14 residues. CDR3 loop: CSVRGMEYRDTQYF. In DNA form, the CDR3 reads TGCAGCGTTCGAGGGATGGAGTATAGAGATACGCAGTATTTT.

The chain recombines TRBV10-3 with TRBJ2-1, with 9 bases lining up with TRBD2. The trim removed 6 bases at V and 0 bases at J, leaving 12 bases unmatched. The CDR3 contains 18 residues. Germline CDR1 and CDR2: ENHRY and SYGVKD. The CDR3 DNA reads TGTGCCATCAGCGATTTAGCGGGAGAAATCACCTCCTACAATGAGCAGTTCTTC. It is translated as CAISDLAGEITSYNEQFF.

This clonotype was seen only once. At one of its ends the junction is not consistent with the germline gene, which may arise from a read error. The CDR3 region has the DNA TGTGCCAGCGGTGAACAGGGCGCATCCGGCTACACCTTC. Protein sequence: CASGEQGASGYTF. The chain joins TRBV25-1 to TRBJ1-2; tentative D call: TRBD1 (6 bases). Germline lookup yields CDR1 MGHDK and CDR2 SYGVNS. CDR3 length: 13 residues.

V and J are TRBV5-6 and TRBJ1-1; D unclear. The V gene's germline CDR1 is SGHDT and CDR2 YYEEEE. Trimming took off 0 bases at V and 4 bases at J, with 7 bases between the two ends. This CDR3 comprises 13 residues. The CDR3 DNA reads as TGTGCCAGCAGCTTGGCCGCGGTCACTGAAGCTTTCTTT. Its translation is CASSLAAVTEAFF. The full variable domain, in which reference TRBV5-6 and TRBJ1-1 provide the parts outside the CDR3, is DAGVTQSPTHLIKTRGQQVTLRCSPKSGHDTVSWYQQALGQGPQFIFQYYEEEERQRGNFPDRFSGHQFPNYSSELNVNALLLGDSALYLCASSLAAVTEAFFGQGTRLTVV.

The chain joins TRBV12-3 or TRBV12-4 to TRBJ2-5; D could derive from TRBD1 or TRBD2 (5 bases each). The length of the CDR3 is 12 residues. V lost 5 bases to trimming and J lost 1 base, with 5 bases between them. The DNA of the CDR3 is TGTGCCAGCAGTGGGACCCAAGAGACCCAGTACTTC. Its translation: CASSGTQETQYF.

J is TRBJ2-3 and V is TRBV7-3; 10 nucleotides align to TRBD1. Germline values: CDR1 SGHTA, CDR2 FQGTGA. The CDR3 loop spans 15 amino acids. Trimming took 5 bases from V and 4 from J; bases not matched to a gene: 6. This CDR3 is CASSAGTGASDTQYF. CDR3 DNA sequence: TGTGCCAGCAGCGCCGGGACAGGGGCATCAGATACGCAGTATTTT. Combining the CDR3 with reference TRBV7-3 and TRBJ2-3 gives the whole variable domain GAGVSQTPSNKVTEKGKYVELRCDPISGHTALYWYRQSLGQGPEFLIYFQGTGAADDSGLPNDRFFAVRPEGSVSTLKIQRTERGDSAVYLCASSAGTGASDTQYFGPGTRLTVL.

The chain employs TRBV4-1 and TRBJ2-3; D gene uncertain. The length of the CDR3 is 16 residues. V was pared by 5 bases and J by 1 base, with 16 bases between. CDR1 and CDR2 from the germline V gene are MGHRA and YSYEKL. The CDR3 sequence is CASSADLFRGTDTQYF. For the CDR3, the DNA is TGCGCCAGCAGCGCTGACCTTTTTCGAGGCACAGATACGCAGTATTTT.

V and J are TRBV7-9 and TRBJ1-1, with TRBD1 matching 9 bases. The CDR3 has 16 residues. V lost 5 bases, J lost 4 bases, and 11 bases stayed unmatched. Germline CDR1 reads SEHNR; CDR2 reads FQNEAQ (reference sequence). CDR3 bases: TGTGCCAGCAGCCCTGCCCCCGGGACAGGGATCACTGAAGCTTTCTTT. Protein sequence: CASSPAPGTGITEAFF.

The chain joins TRBV20-1 to TRBJ1-3, with no clear D. Per germline, CDR1 DFQATT and CDR2 SNEGSKA (reference sequence). The V end lost 2 bases, the J end lost 3 bases, and 5 bases lay between the germline ends. This CDR3 has 12 residues. CDR3: CSARPGGNTIYF. CDR3 bases: TGCAGTGCTAGACCCGGTGGAAACACCATATATTTT.

This sequence joins TRBV6-2 or TRBV6-3 and TRBJ2-1, with D unresolved. CDR1 MNHEY and CDR2 SVGEGT come from the germline V gene. This CDR3 is built from 14 residues. Trimming took 1 base from V and 4 from J, leaving 8 bases between them. The CDR3 here is CASSYLDDYNEQFF. CDR3 sequence (DNA): TGTGCCAGCAGTTACTTGGACGATTACAATGAGCAGTTCTTC.

V and J are TRBV19 and TRBJ1-5; D is perhaps TRBD1 (6 bases). CDR1 is LNHDA and CDR2 is SQIVND in the germline V gene (reference sequence). Trimming pared 3 bases from V and 4 bases from J, leaving 16 bases between. The CDR3 contains 16 residues. The CDR3 sequence: CASSILPGAGNQPQHF. In nucleotides, the CDR3 is TGTGCCAGTAGTATTCTACCGGGGGCTGGAAATCAGCCCCAGCATTTT.

The chain employs TRBV27 and TRBJ1-1; D uncertain. The V and J ends lost 8 bases and 3 bases respectively, with 10 bases between them. The CDR3 runs to 12 residues. The germline V gene encodes CDR1 MNHEY and CDR2 SMNVEV (reference sequence). CDR3 bases: TGTGCCAGCGGGTCCTCTTACACTGAAGCTTTCTTT. Amino acid sequence: CASGSSYTEAFF.

V and J are TRBV29-1 and TRBJ1-1, with 7 bases matching TRBD1. Trimming cost V 6 bases and J 5 bases; bases outside gene matches: 9. This CDR3 comprises 13 residues. CDR1 and CDR2 (germline): SQVTM, ANQGSEA. CDR3 sequence: CSVPTGKETEAFF. CDR3 DNA sequence: TGCAGCGTCCCGACAGGGAAGGAAACTGAAGCTTTCTTT.